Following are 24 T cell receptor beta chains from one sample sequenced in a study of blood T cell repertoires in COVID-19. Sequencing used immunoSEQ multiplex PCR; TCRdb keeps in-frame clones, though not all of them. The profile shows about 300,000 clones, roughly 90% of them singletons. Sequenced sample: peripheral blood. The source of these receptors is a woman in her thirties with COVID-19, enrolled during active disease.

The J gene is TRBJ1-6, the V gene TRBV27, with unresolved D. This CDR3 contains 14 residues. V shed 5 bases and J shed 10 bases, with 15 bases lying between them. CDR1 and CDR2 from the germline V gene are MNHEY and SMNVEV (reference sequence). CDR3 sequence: CASSRGGRESPLHF. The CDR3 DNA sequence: TGTGCCAGCAGTAGAGGCGGGCGAGAATCACCCCTCCACTTT.

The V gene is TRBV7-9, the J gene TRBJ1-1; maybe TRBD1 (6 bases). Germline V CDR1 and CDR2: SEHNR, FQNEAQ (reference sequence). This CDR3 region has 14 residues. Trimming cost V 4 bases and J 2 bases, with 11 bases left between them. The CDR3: CASSSGVPNTEAFF. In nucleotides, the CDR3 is TGTGCCAGCAGCTCAGGGGTCCCCAACACTGAAGCTTTCTTT.

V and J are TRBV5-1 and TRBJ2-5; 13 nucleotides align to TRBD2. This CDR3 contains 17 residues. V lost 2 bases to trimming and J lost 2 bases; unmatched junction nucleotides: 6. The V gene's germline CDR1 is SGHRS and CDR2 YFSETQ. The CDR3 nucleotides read TGCGCCAGCAGCTTACCGGGACTAGCGGGACCACAAGAGACCCAGTACTTC. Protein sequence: CASSLPGLAGPQETQYF.

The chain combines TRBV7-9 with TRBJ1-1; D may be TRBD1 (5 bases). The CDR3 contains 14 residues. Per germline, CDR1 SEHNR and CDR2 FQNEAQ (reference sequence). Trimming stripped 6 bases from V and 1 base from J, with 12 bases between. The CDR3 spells CASSSGLTNTEAFF. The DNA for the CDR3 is TGTGCCAGCAGTTCGGGACTGACGAACACTGAAGCTTTCTTT.

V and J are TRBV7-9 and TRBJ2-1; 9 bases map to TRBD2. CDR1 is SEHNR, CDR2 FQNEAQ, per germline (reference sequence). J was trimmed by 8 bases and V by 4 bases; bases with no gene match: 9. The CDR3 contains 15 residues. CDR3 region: CASSSGLAGGDEQFF. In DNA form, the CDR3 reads TGTGCCAGCAGCTCGGGACTAGCTGGAGGGGATGAGCAGTTCTTC.

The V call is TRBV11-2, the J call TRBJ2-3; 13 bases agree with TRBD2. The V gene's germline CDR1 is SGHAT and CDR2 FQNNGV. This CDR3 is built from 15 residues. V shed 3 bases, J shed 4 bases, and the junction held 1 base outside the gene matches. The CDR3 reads CASSLGLAGSDTQYF. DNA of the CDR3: TGTGCCAGCAGCTTGGGACTAGCGGGATCAGATACGCAGTATTTT.

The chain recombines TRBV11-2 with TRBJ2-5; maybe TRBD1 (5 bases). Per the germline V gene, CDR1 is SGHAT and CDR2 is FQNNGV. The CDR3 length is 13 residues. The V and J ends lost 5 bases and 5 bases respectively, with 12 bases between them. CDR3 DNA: TGTGCCAGCAGCCAGGGCTTTCGGGAGACCCAGTACTTC. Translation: CASSQGFRETQYF.

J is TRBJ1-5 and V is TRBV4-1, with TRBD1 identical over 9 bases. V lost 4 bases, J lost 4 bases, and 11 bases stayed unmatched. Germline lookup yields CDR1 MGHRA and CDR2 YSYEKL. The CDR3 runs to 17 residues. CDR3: CASSPRDRAGVNQPQHF. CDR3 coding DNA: TGCGCCAGCAGCCCACGGGACAGGGCGGGGGTAAATCAGCCCCAGCATTTT.

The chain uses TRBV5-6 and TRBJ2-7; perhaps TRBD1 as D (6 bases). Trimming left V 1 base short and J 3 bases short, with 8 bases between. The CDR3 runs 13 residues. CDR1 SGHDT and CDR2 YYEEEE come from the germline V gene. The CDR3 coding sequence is TGTGCCAGCAGCTTGCAGGGGCACTACGAGCAGTACTTC. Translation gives CASSLQGHYEQYF. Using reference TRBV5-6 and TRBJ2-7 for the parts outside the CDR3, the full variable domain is DAGVTQSPTHLIKTRGQQVTLRCSPKSGHDTVSWYQQALGQGPQFIFQYYEEEERQRGNFPDRFSGHQFPNYSSELNVNALLLGDSALYLCASSLQGHYEQYFGPGTRLTVT.

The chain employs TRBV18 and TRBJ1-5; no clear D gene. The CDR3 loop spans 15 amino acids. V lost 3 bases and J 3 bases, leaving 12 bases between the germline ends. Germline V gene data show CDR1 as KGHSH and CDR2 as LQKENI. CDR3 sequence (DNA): TGTGCCAGCTCACCTTACGGAGGGCTCAATCAGCCCCAGCATTTT. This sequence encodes CASSPYGGLNQPQHF.

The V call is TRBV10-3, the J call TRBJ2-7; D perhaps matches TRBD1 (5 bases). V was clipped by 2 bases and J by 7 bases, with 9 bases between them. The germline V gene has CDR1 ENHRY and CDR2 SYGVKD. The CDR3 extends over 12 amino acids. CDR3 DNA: TGTGCCATCAGTGAGGGGGCTGGGGAGCAGTACTTC. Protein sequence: CAISEGAGEQYF.

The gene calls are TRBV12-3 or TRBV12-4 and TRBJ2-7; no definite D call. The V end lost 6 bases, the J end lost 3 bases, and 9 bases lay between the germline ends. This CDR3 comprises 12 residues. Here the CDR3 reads CASSPTNYEQYF. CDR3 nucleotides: TGTGCCAGCAGCCCAACAAACTACGAGCAGTACTTC.

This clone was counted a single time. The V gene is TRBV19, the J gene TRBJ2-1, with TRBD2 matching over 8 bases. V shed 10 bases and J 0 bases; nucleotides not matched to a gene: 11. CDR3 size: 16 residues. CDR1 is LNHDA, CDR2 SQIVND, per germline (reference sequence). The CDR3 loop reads CATYPTSGSSYNEQFF. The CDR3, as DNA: TGTGCCACTTACCCTACTAGCGGAAGCTCCTACAATGAGCAGTTCTTC.

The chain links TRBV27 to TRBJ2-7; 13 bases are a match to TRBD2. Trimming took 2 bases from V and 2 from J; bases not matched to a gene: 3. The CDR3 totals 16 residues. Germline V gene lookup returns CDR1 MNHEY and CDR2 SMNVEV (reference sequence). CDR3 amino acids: CASSLRGLAGTYEQYF. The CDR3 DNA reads TGTGCCAGCAGTTTACGGGGACTAGCGGGAACCTACGAGCAGTACTTC.

The CDR3: CASAESTSGRGFGELFF. The CDR3 bases are TGTGCCAGCGCAGAATCAACTAGCGGGAGGGGGTTCGGGGAGCTGTTTTTT. The V gene is TRBV2, the J gene TRBJ2-2, with 13 bases that match TRBD2. Unmatched junction bases numbered 13, after V lost 8 bases and J lost 7 bases. The CDR3 extends over 17 amino acids. CDR1 and CDR2 from the germline V gene are SNHLY and FYNNEI.

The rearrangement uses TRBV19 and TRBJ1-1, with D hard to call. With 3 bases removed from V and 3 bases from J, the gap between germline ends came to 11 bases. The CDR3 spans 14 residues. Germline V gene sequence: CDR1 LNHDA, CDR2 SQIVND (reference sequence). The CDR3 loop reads CASSIQRSYTEAFF. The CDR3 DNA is TGTGCCAGTAGTATCCAGAGGTCCTACACTGAAGCTTTCTTT.

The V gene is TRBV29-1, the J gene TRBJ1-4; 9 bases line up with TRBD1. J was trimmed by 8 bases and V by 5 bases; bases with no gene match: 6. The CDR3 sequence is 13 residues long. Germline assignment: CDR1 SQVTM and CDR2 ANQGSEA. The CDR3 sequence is CSVRQGEWEKLFF. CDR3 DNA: TGCAGCGTTCGACAGGGGGAATGGGAAAAACTGTTTTTT.

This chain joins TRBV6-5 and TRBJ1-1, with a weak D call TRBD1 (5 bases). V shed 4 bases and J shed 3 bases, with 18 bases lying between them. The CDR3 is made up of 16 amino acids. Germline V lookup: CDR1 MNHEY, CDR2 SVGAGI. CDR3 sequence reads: CASSFGGPPGDTEAFF. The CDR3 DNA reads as TGTGCCAGCAGTTTTGGAGGGCCGCCGGGGGACACTGAAGCTTTCTTT.

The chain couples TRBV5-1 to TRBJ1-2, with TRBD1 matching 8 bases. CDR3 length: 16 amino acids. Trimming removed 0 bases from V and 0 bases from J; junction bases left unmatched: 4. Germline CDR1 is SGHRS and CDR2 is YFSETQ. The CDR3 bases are TGCGCCAGCAGCTTGGGGGGACAGGCCTCTAACTATGGCTACACCTTC. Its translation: CASSLGGQASNYGYTF.

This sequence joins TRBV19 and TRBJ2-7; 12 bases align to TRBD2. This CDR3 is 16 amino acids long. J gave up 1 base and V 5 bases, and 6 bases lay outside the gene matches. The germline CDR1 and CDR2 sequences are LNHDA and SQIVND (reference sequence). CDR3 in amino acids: CASSRLAGDSSYEQYF. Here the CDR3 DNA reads TGTGCCAGTAGTCGACTAGCGGGAGATTCTTCCTACGAGCAGTACTTC.

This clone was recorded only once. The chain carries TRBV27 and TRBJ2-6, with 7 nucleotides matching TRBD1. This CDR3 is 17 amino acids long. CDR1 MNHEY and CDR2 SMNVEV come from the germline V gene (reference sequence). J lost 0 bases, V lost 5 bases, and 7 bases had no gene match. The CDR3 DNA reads TGTGCCAGCAGTCCCAGGGGGTCCCTCTCTGGGGCCAACGTCCTGACTTTC. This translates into CASSPRGSLSGANVLTF.

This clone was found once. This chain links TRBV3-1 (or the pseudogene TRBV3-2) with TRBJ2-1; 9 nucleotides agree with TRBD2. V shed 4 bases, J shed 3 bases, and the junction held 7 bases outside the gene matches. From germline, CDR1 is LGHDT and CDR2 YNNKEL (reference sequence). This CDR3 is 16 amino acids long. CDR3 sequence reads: CASSRQAGGNYNEQFF. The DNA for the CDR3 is TGTGCCAGCAGCCGTCAAGCGGGAGGAAACTACAATGAGCAGTTCTTC.

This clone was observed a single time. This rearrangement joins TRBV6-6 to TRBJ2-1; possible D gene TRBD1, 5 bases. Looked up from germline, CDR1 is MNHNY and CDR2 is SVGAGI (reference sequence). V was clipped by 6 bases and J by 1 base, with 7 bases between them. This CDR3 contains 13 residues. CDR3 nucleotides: TGTGCCAGCAGGTCAGGGTCCTACAATGAGCAGTTCTTC. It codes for CASRSGSYNEQFF.

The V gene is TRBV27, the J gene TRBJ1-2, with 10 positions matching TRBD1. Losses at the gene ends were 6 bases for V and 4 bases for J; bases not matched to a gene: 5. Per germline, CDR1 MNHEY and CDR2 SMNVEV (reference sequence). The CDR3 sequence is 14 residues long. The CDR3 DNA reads TGTGCCAGCAGCCCCGGGACAGGGGTCTATGGCTACACCTTC. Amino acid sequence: CASSPGTGVYGYTF.